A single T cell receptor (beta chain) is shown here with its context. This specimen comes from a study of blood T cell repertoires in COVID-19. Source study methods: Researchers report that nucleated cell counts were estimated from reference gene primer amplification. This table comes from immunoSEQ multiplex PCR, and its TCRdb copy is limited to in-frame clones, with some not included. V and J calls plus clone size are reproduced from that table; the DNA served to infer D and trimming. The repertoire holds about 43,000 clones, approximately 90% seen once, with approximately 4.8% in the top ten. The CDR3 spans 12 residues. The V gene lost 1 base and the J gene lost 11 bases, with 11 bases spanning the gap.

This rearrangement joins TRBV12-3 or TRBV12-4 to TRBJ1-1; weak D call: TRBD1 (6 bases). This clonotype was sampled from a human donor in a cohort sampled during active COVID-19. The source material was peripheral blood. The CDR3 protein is CASSLGGPEAFF. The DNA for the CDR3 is TGTGCCAGCAGTTTAGGGGGGCCCGAGGCTTTCTTT.